This T cell receptor (beta chain) was captured by sequencing in a study of T cell repertoires in cytomegalovirus infection. The CDR3 is made up of 13 amino acids. Trimming took off 3 bases at V and 6 bases at J, with 9 bases between the two ends. Germline V gene lookup returns CDR1 SGHTA and CDR2 FQGNSA. MiXCR, applied by TCRdb to the reads, yields one record per CDR3 protein. Of 45,000 to 75,000 distinct CDR3 sequences detected, 33% appear once; the ten largest clones hold just under 70%. Note on this clonotype: Its specificity is unknown. A much bigger clone sits one base away, suggesting this may be a read error.

The sample consisted of PBMCs, sequenced either directly or after in vitro stimulation (not recorded which). The V and J genes are TRBV7-2 and TRBJ2-1; D remains unclear. This clonotype originated in a human donor in good health (CMV status not recorded). Some clones in this sample may be carry-over from other donors' samples. The CDR3, as DNA: TGTGCCAGCAGCTTTAAACCGGGCAATGAGCAGTTCTTC. Translated: CASSFKPGNEQFF.